One and the same sample provided the 6 T cell receptor beta chains below, sequenced in a study of blood T cell repertoires in COVID-19. Sequencing was performed with immunoSEQ multiplex PCR; in TCRdb, only in-frame clones are kept and a portion is missing. The sample carries 300,000 to 450,000 clones, 70% to 90% recorded once. The sequencing sample was made of peripheral blood. These receptors all stem from a human donor in a cohort sampled during active COVID-19.

The chain has TRBV5-1 and TRBJ2-2; 14 bases map to TRBD2. Per germline, CDR1 SGHRS and CDR2 YFSETQ. J gave up 4 bases and V 3 bases, and 8 bases lay outside the gene matches. The CDR3 is 18 residues long. CDR3 nucleotides: TGCGCCAGCAGCTCCTCCGGGACTAGCGGGAGTGGCACCGGGGAGCTGTTTTTT. As protein: CASSSSGTSGSGTGELFF.

A single count supports this clone. V gene TRBV28 combines with J gene TRBJ2-5, with a weak D call TRBD2 (6 bases). V was clipped by 1 base and J by 4 bases, with 10 bases between them. The CDR3 spans 14 residues. Germline-derived CDR1 and CDR2 are MDHEN and SYDVKM. The CDR3 nucleotides read TGTGCCAGCAGTTTATTGGGGGGAAGAGAGACCCAGTACTTC. This encodes CASSLLGGRETQYF.

The genes are TRBV6-1 and TRBJ2-2; 8 bases are shared with TRBD1. The CDR3 runs to 16 residues. Looked up from germline, CDR1 is MNHNS and CDR2 is SASEGT. V was clipped by 3 bases and J by 5 bases; unmatched bases: 8. Written as DNA, the CDR3 is TGTGCCAGCAGTGAGTCCCGGGACAGGTTTACCGGGGAGCTGTTTTTT. This encodes CASSESRDRFTGELFF.

This chain connects TRBV4-1 to TRBJ2-5; tentative D call: TRBD1 (6 bases). V lost 3 bases, J lost 5 bases, and 10 bases lay in between. This CDR3 is 13 amino acids long. From germline, CDR1 is MGHRA and CDR2 YSYEKL. The CDR3 loop reads CASSQRTVETQYF. The CDR3 nucleotides are TGCGCCAGCAGCCAGCGGACAGTTGAGACCCAGTACTTC.

V and J are TRBV7-9 and TRBJ1-1, with D unresolved. The CDR3 consists of 16 residues. V was cut by 5 bases and J by 5 bases, with 21 bases left in between. Germline V gene data show CDR1 as SEHNR and CDR2 as FQNEAQ (reference sequence). In DNA form, the CDR3 reads TGTGCCAGCAGCCCCACCGACGCGGGTCTTCGGACTGAAGCTTTCTTT. It translates to CASSPTDAGLRTEAFF.

The rearrangement links TRBV3-1 (or the pseudogene TRBV3-2) to TRBJ2-7, with 12 bases identical to TRBD1. Looked up from germline, CDR1 is LGHDT and CDR2 is YNNKEL (reference sequence). The CDR3 spans 16 residues. V gave up 3 bases and J gave up 1 base; unmatched junction bases: 4. The DNA of the CDR3 is TGTGCCAGCAGCCAGGGGGGACAGGGGGCATCCTACGAGCAGTACTTC. It specifies CASSQGGQGASYEQYF.